The rows below give T cell receptor beta chains drawn from one sample of a study of blood T cell repertoires in COVID-19. Clones were read by immunoSEQ multiplex PCR, and TCRdb kept only the in-frame ones, dropping some. The data contain 120,000 to 150,000 clones, about 87% of them singletons. The sequenced sample consisted of peripheral blood. These receptors were collected from a human donor with COVID-19, enrolled during active disease. The donor label of this sample is uncertain. The CDR3 runs from the conserved cysteine through the conserved F or W.

>TRBV27
CASSLGRTGLINIQYF
>TRBV28
CASSRSGGLFF
>TRBV5-4
CASSSPGFSLDEQFF
>TRBV6-5
CASGDRSEKLFF
>TRBV6-1
CASSEQGAGKLFF
>TRBV5-1
CASSWGTGNMNEQYF
>TRBV5-1
CASSFGTPTYEQYF
>TRBV2
CASSGEVPTYEQYF
>TRBV9
CASSLRGNTEAFF
>TRBV28
CASSFDSAPLNSPLHF
>TRBV15
CATSRDPGAYGYTF
>TRBV20-1
CSASRKQKNTEAFF
>TRBV3-1/TRBV3-2
CASSPRQGRNTIYF
>TRBV2
CASSEQSNQPQHF
>TRBV29-1
CSVDGGAYQETQYF
>TRBV13
CASSPERGGDEKLFF
>TRBV10-3
CAISETGENTEAFF
>TRBV24-1
CATSDPDRSYGYTF
>TRBV20-1
CSASAGRAVLAKNIQYF
>TRBV18
CASSPPKGREGNTIYF
>TRBV19
CASTPTPGSGYEQYF
>TRBV24-1
CATSDSRRGTFYEQYF
>TRBV5-4
CASSLGGQGGAEAFF
>TRBV3-1/TRBV3-2
CASSQVQGASGYTF
>TRBV2
CASIRSAGALGDTQYF
>TRBV19
CASKGVLGGNEKLFF
>TRBV4-2
CASSQVETDRLYSGNTIYF
>TRBV7-9
CASSLNFLGTSGANVLTF
>TRBV7-2
CASSPNRGIGQETQYF
>TRBV15
CATSIAGGGEKLFF
>TRBV5-1
CASSLEAGQAYGYTF
>TRBV20-1
CSASLALGNTEAFF
>TRBV5-6
CASSFRDRIYGYTF
>TRBV9
CASSVAWQGSSQPQHF
>TRBV28
CASSLTGAGSLFWNTIYF
>TRBV12-5
CASGLGVSYEQYF
>TRBV7-9
CASSLGAGVSYNEQFF
>TRBV6-5
CASGLAVNEQFF
>TRBV30
CACIIGQGAEAFF
>TRBV11-2
CASSPDREYGYTF
>TRBV5-1
CASRSLQGLQETQYF
>TRBV2
CASSDPGQGVGYGYTF
>TRBV6-5
CASSYSQGSYQPQHF
>TRBV6-5
CASFGLNTGELFF
>TRBV3-1/TRBV3-2
CASSRKGIESNTEAFF
>TRBV6-1
CASSDADNYGYTF